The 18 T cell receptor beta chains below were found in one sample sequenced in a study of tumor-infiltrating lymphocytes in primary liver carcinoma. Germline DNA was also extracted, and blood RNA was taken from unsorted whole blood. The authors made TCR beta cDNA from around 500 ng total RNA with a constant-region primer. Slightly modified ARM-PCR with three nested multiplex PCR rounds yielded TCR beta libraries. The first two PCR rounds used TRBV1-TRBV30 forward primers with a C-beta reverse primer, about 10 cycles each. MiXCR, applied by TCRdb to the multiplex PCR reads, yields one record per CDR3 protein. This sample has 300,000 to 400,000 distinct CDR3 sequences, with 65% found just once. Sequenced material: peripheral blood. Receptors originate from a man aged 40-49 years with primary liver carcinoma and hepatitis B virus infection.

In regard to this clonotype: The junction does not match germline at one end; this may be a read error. DNA of the CDR3: TGTACCAGCAGCGGAACCAGGGGAACAACGGGTGAAGCTTCCTTT. Amino acids: CTSSGTRGTTGEASF. J is TRBJ1-1 and V is TRBV5-4; perhaps TRBD1 as D (6 bases). The CDR3 length is 15 residues. Looked up from germline, CDR1 is SGHNT and CDR2 is YYREEE (reference sequence).

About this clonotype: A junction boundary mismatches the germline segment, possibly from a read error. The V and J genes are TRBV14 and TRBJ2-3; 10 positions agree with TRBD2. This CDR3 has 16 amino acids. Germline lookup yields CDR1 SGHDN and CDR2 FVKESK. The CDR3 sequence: CACSSPSGRSTDTPYF. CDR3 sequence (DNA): TGTGCCTGCAGCTCTCCTAGCGGGAGAAGCACAGATACGCCGTATTTT.

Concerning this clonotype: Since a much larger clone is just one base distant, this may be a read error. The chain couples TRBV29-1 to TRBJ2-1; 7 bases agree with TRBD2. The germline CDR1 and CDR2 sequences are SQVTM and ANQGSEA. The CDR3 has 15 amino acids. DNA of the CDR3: TGCAGGATCCGGGACTACCTCCTCTCCTACAATGAGCAGTTCTTC. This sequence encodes CRIRDYLLSYNEQFF.

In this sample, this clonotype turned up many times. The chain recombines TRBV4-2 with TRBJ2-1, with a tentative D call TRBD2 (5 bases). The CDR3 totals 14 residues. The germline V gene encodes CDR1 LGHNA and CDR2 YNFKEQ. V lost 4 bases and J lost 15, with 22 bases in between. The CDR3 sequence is CASSPRNSVRPGFF. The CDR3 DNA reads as TGTGCCAGCAGCCCGCGGAATAGCGTTAGGCCCGGGTTCTTC.

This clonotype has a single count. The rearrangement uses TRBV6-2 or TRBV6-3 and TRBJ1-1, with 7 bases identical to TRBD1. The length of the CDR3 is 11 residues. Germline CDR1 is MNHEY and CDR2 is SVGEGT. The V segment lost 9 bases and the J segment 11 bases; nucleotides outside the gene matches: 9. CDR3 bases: TGTGCCAGAACGACAGGGAGGAATGCTTTCTTT. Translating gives CARTTGRNAFF.

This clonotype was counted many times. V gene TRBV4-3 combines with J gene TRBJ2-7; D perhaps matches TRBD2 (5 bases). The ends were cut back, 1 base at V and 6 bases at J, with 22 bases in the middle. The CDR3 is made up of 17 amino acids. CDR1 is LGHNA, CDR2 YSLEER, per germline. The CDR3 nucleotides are TGCGCCAGCAGCCAAGGAGGGAGATCCGGGTTAGGAACCGAGCAGTACTTC. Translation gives CASSQGGRSGLGTEQYF.

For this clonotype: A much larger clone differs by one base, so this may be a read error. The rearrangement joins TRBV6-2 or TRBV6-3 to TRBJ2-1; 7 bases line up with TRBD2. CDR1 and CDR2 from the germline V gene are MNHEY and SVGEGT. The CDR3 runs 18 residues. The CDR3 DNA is TGTGCCAGCGGTTACTCGATGTTTGCTAGCGGTAGGAACAATGAGCAGTTCTTC. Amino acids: CASGYSMFASGRNNEQFF.

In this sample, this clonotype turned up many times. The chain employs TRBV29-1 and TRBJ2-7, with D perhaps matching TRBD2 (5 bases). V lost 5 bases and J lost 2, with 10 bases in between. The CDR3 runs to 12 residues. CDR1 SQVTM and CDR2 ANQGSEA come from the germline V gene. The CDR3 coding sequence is TGCAGCGTTCTGGACGGGACCTACGAGCAGTACTTC. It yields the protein CSVLDGTYEQYF.

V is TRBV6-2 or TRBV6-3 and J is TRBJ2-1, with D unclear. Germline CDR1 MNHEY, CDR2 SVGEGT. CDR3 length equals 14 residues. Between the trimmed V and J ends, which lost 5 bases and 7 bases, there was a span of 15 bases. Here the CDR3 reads CASSQDSYLNEQFF. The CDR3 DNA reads TGTGCCAGCAGTCAAGACTCATACCTGAATGAGCAGTTCTTC.

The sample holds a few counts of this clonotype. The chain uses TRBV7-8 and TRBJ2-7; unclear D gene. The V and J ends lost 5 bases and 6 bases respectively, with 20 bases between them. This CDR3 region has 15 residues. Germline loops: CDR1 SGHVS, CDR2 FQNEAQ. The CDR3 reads CASSDPGRRAREQYF. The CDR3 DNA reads TGTGCCAGCAGCGATCCGGGCCGTCGGGCTCGCGAGCAGTACTTC. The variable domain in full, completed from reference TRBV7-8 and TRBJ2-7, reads GAGVSQSPRYKVAKRGQDVALRCDPISGHVSLFWYQQALGQGPEFLTYFQNEAQLDKSGLPSDRFFAERPEGSVSTLKIQRTQQEDSAVYLCASSDPGRRAREQYFGPGTRLTVT.

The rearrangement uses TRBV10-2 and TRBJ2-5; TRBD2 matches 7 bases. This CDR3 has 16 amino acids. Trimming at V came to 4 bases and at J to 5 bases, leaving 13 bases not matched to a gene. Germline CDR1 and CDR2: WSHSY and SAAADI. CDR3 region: CASSVLHGSGTETQYF. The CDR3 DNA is TGCGCCAGCAGTGTACTTCACGGGAGCGGGACTGAGACCCAGTACTTC.

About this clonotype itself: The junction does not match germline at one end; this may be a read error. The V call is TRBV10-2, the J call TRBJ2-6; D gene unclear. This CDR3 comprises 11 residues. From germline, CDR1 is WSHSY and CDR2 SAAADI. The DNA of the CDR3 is TGCGCCAGCAGTTGGGCCAACGTCCTGAGTTTC. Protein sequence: CASSWANVLSF.

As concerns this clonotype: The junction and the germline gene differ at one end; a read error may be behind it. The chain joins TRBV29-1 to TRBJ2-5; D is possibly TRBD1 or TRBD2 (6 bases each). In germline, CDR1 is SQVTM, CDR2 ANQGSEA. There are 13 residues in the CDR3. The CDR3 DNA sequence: TGCAACGTTGAGTCAACAGGGAGGCAGACCCAGTACTTC. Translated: CNVESTGRQTQYF.

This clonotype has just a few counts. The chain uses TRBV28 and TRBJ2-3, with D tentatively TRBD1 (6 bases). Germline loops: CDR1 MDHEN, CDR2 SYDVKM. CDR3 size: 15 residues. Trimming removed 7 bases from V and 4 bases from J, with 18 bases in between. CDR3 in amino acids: CASISPGGGSDTQYF. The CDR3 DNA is TGTGCCAGCATTTCCCCTGGGGGCGGGTCAGATACGCAGTATTTT.

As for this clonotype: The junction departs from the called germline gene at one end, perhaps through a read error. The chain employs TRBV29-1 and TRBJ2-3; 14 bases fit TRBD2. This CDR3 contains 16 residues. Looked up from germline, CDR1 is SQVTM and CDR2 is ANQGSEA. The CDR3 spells CSLETGLAGVPDTQYF. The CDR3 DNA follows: TGCAGCCTTGAAACGGGACTAGCGGGAGTCCCAGATACGCAGTATTTT.

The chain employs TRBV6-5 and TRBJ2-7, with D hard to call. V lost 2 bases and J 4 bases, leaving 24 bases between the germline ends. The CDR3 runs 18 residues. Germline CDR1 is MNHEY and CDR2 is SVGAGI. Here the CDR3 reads CASSYRLHSLGLHYEQYF. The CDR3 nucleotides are TGTGCCAGCAGTTACCGATTACACAGCTTAGGGCTTCATTACGAGCAGTACTTC.

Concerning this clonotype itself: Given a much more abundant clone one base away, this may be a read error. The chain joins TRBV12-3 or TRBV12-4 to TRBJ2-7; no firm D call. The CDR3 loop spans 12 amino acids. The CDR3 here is CTSRPDGYEQYF. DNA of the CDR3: TGTACCAGCAGACCCGACGGATACGAGCAGTACTTC.

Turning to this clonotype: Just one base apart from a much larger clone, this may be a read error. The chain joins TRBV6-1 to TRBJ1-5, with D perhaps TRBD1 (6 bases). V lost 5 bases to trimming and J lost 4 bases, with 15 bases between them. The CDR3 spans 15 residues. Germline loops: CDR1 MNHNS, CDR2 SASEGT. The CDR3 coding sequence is TGTGCCAGCAGTATGGACAGATCCCCAAATCAGCCCCAGCATTTT. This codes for CASSMDRSPNQPQHF.